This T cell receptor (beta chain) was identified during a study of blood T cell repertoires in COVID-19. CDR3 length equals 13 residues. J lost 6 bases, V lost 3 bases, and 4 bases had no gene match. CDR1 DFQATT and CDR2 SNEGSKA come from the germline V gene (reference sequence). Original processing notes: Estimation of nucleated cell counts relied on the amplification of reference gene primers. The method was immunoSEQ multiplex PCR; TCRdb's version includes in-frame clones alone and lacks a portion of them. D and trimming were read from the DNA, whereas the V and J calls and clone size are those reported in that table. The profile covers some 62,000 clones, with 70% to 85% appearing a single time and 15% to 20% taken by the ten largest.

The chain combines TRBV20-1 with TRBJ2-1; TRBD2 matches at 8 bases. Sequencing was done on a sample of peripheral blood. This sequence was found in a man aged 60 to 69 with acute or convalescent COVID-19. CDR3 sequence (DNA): TGCAGTGCTAGTCGGGAGGGCCCCAATGAGCAGTTCTTC. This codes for CSASREGPNEQFF.